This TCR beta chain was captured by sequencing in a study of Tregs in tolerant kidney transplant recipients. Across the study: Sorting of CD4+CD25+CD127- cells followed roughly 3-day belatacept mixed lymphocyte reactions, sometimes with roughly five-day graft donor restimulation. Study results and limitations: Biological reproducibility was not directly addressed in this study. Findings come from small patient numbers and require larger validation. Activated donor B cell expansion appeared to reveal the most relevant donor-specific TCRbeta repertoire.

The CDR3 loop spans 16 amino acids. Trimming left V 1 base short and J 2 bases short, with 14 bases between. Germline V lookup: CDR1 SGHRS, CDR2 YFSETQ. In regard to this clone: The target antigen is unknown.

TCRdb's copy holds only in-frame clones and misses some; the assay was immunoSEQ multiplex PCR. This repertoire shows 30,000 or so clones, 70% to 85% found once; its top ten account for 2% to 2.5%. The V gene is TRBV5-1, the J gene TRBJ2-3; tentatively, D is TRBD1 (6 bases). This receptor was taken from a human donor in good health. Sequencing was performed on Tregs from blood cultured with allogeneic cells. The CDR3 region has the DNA TGCGCCAGCAGCTTGCTCCCTACAGGGCCCACAGATACGCAGTATTTT. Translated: CASSLLPTGPTDTQYF.